These 22 T cell receptor beta chains were all obtained from the same sample, sequenced in a study of blood T cell repertoires in COVID-19. Only in-frame clones appear in the TCRdb table, and some are missing; sequencing was by immunoSEQ multiplex PCR. The repertoire consists of some 220,000 clones, with around 85% occurring once and the leading ten covering 2.4%. Sequencing input: peripheral blood. These receptors all stem from a woman in her sixties or seventies with COVID-19, enrolled during active disease.

The rearrangement joins TRBV3-1 (or the pseudogene TRBV3-2) to TRBJ2-5, with 7 bases fitting TRBD2. The V segment lost 2 bases and the J segment 4 bases; nucleotides outside the gene matches: 7. The CDR3 length is 15 residues. The V gene's germline CDR1 is LGHDT and CDR2 YNNKEL (reference sequence). The CDR3 is CASSQPLAGIETQYF. The CDR3 region has the DNA TGTGCCAGCAGCCAACCCTTAGCGGGTATAGAGACCCAGTACTTC.

The chain carries TRBV5-4 and TRBJ1-2; D is perhaps TRBD1 (6 bases). Germline CDR1 reads SGHNT; CDR2 reads YYREEE (reference sequence). The length of the CDR3 is 14 residues. The germline V and J ends were trimmed by 2 bases and 3 bases, with 11 bases remaining between them. The CDR3 loop reads CASSFPEGDYGYTF. The CDR3 DNA follows: TGTGCCAGCAGCTTCCCTGAGGGGGACTATGGCTACACCTTC.

This clone has a single count. The chain combines TRBV18 with TRBJ2-3, with 8 bases lining up with TRBD2. The CDR3 extends over 15 amino acids. V was pared by 4 bases and J by 2 bases, with 5 bases of the junction left unmatched. Germline-derived CDR1 and CDR2 are KGHSH and LQKENI. CDR3 in amino acids: CASSRQRGPTDTQYF. DNA of the CDR3: TGTGCCAGCTCACGGCAGCGGGGGCCCACAGATACGCAGTATTTT.

The chain is built from TRBV4-3 and TRBJ2-5; weak D call: TRBD2 (5 bases). The V end was cut by 4 bases, the J end by 4 bases, with 19 bases between. CDR1 is LGHNA, CDR2 YSLEER, per germline. The length of the CDR3 is 16 residues. The CDR3 DNA follows: TGCGCCAGCAGCCGCCTCGCGGGCAGGCCAGGAGAGACCCAGTACTTC. Encoded protein: CASSRLAGRPGETQYF.

The chain is built from TRBV19 and TRBJ2-4; 8 bases match TRBD2. Per the germline V gene, CDR1 is LNHDA and CDR2 is SQIVND (reference sequence). V lost 1 base and J lost 7; bases outside the gene matches: 15. The CDR3 contains 18 residues. CDR3 coding DNA: TGTGCCAGTAGTATAGGGTCGGGGGGGCAAAGGGTAAGCAACATTCAGTACTTC. It translates to CASSIGSGGQRVSNIQYF. The full variable domain, completed using reference TRBV19 and TRBJ2-4, is DGGITQSPKYLFRKEGQNVTLSCEQNLNHDAMYWYRQDPGQGLRLIYYSQIVNDFQKGDIAEGYSVSREKKESFPLTVTSAQKNPTAFYLCASSIGSGGQRVSNIQYFGAGTRLSVL.

The chain carries TRBV7-9 and TRBJ1-6, with 9 bases matching TRBD1. Germline values: CDR1 SEHNR, CDR2 FQNEAQ (reference sequence). The CDR3 consists of 15 residues. Trimming at V came to 6 bases and at J to 5 bases, leaving 5 bases not matched to a gene. The CDR3 loop reads CASRPRQGDNSPLHF. The CDR3 DNA reads TGTGCCAGCAGACCAAGACAGGGGGATAATTCACCCCTCCACTTT.

The V call is TRBV6-5, the J call TRBJ2-1; D might be TRBD2 (7 bases). The CDR3 runs to 15 residues. V lost 2 bases to trimming and J lost 8 bases, with 16 bases between them. Germline-derived CDR1 and CDR2 are MNHEY and SVGAGI. The CDR3 DNA reads as TGTGCCAGCAGTTACCGACTAGCCCCAGGGGATGAGCAGTTCTTC. It codes for CASSYRLAPGDEQFF.

This rearrangement joins TRBV5-1 to TRBJ1-4, with D possibly being TRBD1 (5 bases). The V end lost 0 bases, the J end lost 5 bases, and 14 bases lay between the germline ends. Per germline, CDR1 SGHRS and CDR2 YFSETQ. The CDR3 spans 16 residues. The CDR3 reads CASSLALAGWNEKLFF. The CDR3 region has the DNA TGCGCCAGCAGCTTGGCTCTGGCAGGGTGGAATGAAAAACTGTTTTTT.

This clone appeared a single time. The rearrangement joins TRBV9 to TRBJ1-1, with D possibly being TRBD1 (5 bases). The V gene's germline CDR1 is SGDLS and CDR2 YYNGEE. The CDR3 spans 15 residues. Trimming cost V 4 bases and J 1 base, with 14 bases left between them. This CDR3 reads CASSPQGNSNTEAFF. CDR3 nucleotide sequence: TGTGCCAGCAGCCCCCAGGGAAATTCGAACACTGAAGCTTTCTTT.

This chain joins TRBV7-9 and TRBJ1-4; 7 bases are shared with TRBD1. Trimming cost V 6 bases and J 8 bases; bases outside gene matches: 3. Per germline, CDR1 SEHNR and CDR2 FQNEAQ (reference sequence). CDR3 size: 12 residues. CDR3 nucleotide sequence: TGTGCCAGCAGGAGGGGGCAGGAAAAACTGTTTTTT. Translation gives CASRRGQEKLFF. The whole variable domain, remainder taken from reference TRBV7-9 and TRBJ1-4, is DTGVSQNPRHKITKRGQNVTFRCDPISEHNRLYWYRQTLGQGPEFLTYFQNEAQLEKSRLLSDRFSAERPKGSFSTLEIQRTEQGDSAMYLCASRRGQEKLFFGSGTQLSVL.

The chain joins TRBV5-6 to TRBJ2-1, with D perhaps matching TRBD2 (7 bases). The CDR3 has 18 residues. Trimming left V 2 bases short and J 6 bases short, with 24 bases between. Germline loops: CDR1 SGHDT, CDR2 YYEEEE. CDR3 amino acids: CASSFLRGRVTPGNEQFF. The CDR3 DNA follows: TGTGCCAGCAGCTTCCTGCGGGGGCGTGTCACTCCGGGCAATGAGCAGTTCTTC.

The J gene is TRBJ1-1, the V gene TRBV19, with a tentative D call TRBD1 (6 bases). The germline V and J ends were trimmed by 3 bases and 4 bases, with 15 bases remaining between them. Germline V gene sequence: CDR1 LNHDA, CDR2 SQIVND (reference sequence). The CDR3 is 15 amino acids. CDR3 DNA sequence: TGTGCCAGTAGTATGGGTCGGGGGGCTGTCACTGAAGCTTTCTTT. This encodes CASSMGRGAVTEAFF. Looking up the rest from reference TRBV19 and TRBJ1-1 gives the full variable domain: DGGITQSPKYLFRKEGQNVTLSCEQNLNHDAMYWYRQDPGQGLRLIYYSQIVNDFQKGDIAEGYSVSREKKESFPLTVTSAQKNPTAFYLCASSMGRGAVTEAFFGQGTRLTVV.

This chain connects TRBV11-3 to TRBJ1-3; D is possibly TRBD1 (6 bases). The germline V and J ends were trimmed by 1 base and 2 bases, with 15 bases remaining between them. Germline CDR1 reads SGHNT; CDR2 reads YENEEA. The length of the CDR3 is 17 residues. CDR3 DNA: TGTGCCAGCAGCTTAGCCCCAACAGGGTTCGCTGGAAACACCATATATTTT. As protein: CASSLAPTGFAGNTIYF.

J is TRBJ1-3 and V is TRBV7-9; no reliable D call. V was pared by 1 base and J by 10 bases, with 5 bases between. The CDR3 length is 11 residues. The germline V gene has CDR1 SEHNR and CDR2 FQNEAQ (reference sequence). The CDR3 nucleotides read TGTGCCAGCAGCTTAGACTTGACCATATATTTT. Translation gives CASSLDLTIYF.

This rearrangement joins TRBV10-3 to TRBJ2-1, with D possibly being TRBD1 (6 bases). V shed 2 bases and J shed 4 bases, with 15 bases lying between them. The CDR3 has 16 residues. Germline CDR1 is ENHRY and CDR2 is SYGVKD. CDR3 protein: CAISEEDSYRYNEQFF. Written as DNA, the CDR3 is TGTGCCATCAGTGAGGAGGACAGTTATAGATACAATGAGCAGTTCTTC.

The rearrangement links TRBV25-1 to TRBJ1-6; D gene uncertain. This CDR3 is 16 amino acids long. V dropped 3 bases and J dropped 7 bases, with 16 bases sitting between them. The germline gives CDR1 MGHDK, CDR2 SYGVNS. CDR3 DNA: TGTGCCAGCAGTGACCGCCAGCCCCGGGTAAATTCACCCCTCCACTTT. Its protein product is CASSDRQPRVNSPLHF.

J is TRBJ2-3 and V is TRBV19; 11 nucleotides align to TRBD2. This CDR3 comprises 14 residues. Trimming at V came to 1 base and at J to 7 bases, leaving 1 base not matched to a gene. CDR1 is LNHDA, CDR2 SQIVND, per germline (reference sequence). The CDR3: CASSIGLAGYTQYF. In DNA form, the CDR3 reads TGTGCCAGTAGTATAGGACTAGCGGGATATACGCAGTATTTT.

J is TRBJ2-7 and V is TRBV7-8; 11 bases match TRBD2. Germline V gene lookup returns CDR1 SGHVS and CDR2 FQNEAQ. The junction had 7 bases not matched to a gene; V was cut back by 0 bases and J by 3 bases. The CDR3 consists of 17 residues. CDR3 coding DNA: TGTGCCAGCAGCTTAGCATTGGGGACTAGCGGAGGCTACGAGCAGTACTTC. This gives the protein CASSLALGTSGGYEQYF.

The gene calls are TRBV18 and TRBJ1-5; D might be TRBD1 (6 bases). The V end lost 5 bases, the J end lost 4 bases, and 15 bases lay between the germline ends. The CDR3 sequence is 15 residues long. Germline assignment: CDR1 KGHSH and CDR2 LQKENI. This chain's CDR3 is CASSWGQQQNQPQHF. Here the CDR3 DNA reads TGTGCCAGCTCATGGGGACAACAGCAGAATCAGCCCCAGCATTTT.

This clone was seen more than once but under ten times. The genes are TRBV7-9 and TRBJ1-1; possibly TRBD1 for D (5 bases). The CDR3 consists of 14 residues. Germline CDR1 SEHNR, CDR2 FQNEAQ (reference sequence). Trimming stripped 6 bases from V and 1 base from J, with 12 bases between. CDR3 loop: CASSSGLSNTEAFF. In DNA form, the CDR3 reads TGTGCCAGCAGTTCAGGGCTATCGAACACTGAAGCTTTCTTT.

J is TRBJ1-1 and V is TRBV7-9; no reliable D call. This CDR3 has 14 residues. Germline V gene lookup returns CDR1 SEHNR and CDR2 FQNEAQ (reference sequence). V lost 5 bases to trimming and J lost 0 bases, with 10 bases between them. CDR3 loop: CASSGNGVNTEAFF. The CDR3, as DNA: TGTGCCAGCAGCGGTAACGGGGTGAACACTGAAGCTTTCTTT.

The rearrangement links TRBV15 to TRBJ1-1; the D gene is possibly TRBD1 (5 bases). This CDR3 has 14 amino acids. CDR1 and CDR2 (germline): LNHNV, YYDKDF (reference sequence). V was clipped by 9 bases and J by 4 bases, with 18 bases between them. The CDR3 here is CATTLQGRITEAFF. The DNA for the CDR3 is TGTGCCACTACCCTTCAGGGAAGAATCACTGAAGCTTTCTTT.